This T cell receptor beta chain was recovered during a study of graft-versus-host responses after intestinal transplantation. Only in-frame clones appear in the TCRdb table, and some are missing; sequencing was by immunoSEQ multiplex PCR. The sample yields about 120,000 clones, 90% to 95% seen once. V was cut by 0 bases and J by 1 base, with 8 bases left in between. From germline, CDR1 is SGHRS and CDR2 YFSETQ. The CDR3 is made up of 15 amino acids. About this clone: What it binds is unknown.

The specimen comprised unstimulated CD4+ T cells sorted from spleen or lymph node cells, sampled before intestinal transplant. This TCR was recovered from a human donor who received an intestinal transplant. The V and J genes are TRBV5-1 and TRBJ1-5, with D uncertain. The CDR3 DNA follows: TGCGCCAGCAGCTTGGAGCCGGGGAGCAATCAGCCCCAGCATTTT. Translated, it gives CASSLEPGSNQPQHF.